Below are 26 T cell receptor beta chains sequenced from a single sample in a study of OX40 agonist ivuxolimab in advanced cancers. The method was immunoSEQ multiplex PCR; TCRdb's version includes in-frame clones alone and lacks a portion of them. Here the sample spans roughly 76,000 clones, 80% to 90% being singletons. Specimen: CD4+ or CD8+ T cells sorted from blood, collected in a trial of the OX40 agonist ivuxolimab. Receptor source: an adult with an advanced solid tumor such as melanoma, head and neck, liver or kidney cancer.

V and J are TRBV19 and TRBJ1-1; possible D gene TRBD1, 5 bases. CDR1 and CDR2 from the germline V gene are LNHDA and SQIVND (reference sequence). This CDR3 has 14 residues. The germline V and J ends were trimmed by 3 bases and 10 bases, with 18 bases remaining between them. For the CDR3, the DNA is TGTGCCAGTAGTATGAGAAGGGGAGGGAAGCGAGCTTTCTTT. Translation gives CASSMRRGGKRAFF.

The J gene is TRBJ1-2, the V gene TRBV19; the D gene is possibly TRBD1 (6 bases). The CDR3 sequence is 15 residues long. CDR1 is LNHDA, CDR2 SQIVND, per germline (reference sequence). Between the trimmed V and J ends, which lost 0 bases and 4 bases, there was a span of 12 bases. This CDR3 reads CASSIDSLDSYGYTF. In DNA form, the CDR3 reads TGTGCCAGTAGTATAGATTCTCTGGACAGCTATGGCTACACCTTC.

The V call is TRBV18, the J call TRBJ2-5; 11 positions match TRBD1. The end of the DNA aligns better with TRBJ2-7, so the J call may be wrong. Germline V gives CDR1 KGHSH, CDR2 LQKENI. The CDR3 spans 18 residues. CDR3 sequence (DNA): TGTGCCAGCTCACCACTGGGACAGGGGGTCGGGGACACCTACGAGCAGTACTTC. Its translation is CASSPLGQGVGDTYEQYF.

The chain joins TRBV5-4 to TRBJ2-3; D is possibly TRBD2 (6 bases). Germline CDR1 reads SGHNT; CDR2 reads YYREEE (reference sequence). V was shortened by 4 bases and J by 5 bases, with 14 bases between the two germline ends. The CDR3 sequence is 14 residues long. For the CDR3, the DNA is TGTGCCAGCAGCCCCCCCGGGGGAGTAGATACGCAGTATTTT. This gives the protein CASSPPGGVDTQYF.

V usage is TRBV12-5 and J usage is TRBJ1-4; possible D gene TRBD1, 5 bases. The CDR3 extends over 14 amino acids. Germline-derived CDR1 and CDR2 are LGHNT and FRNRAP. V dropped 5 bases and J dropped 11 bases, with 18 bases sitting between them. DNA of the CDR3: TGTGCTAGTGGTCTTACCGAGGGGAGCCCGAAACTGTTTTTT. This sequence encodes CASGLTEGSPKLFF.

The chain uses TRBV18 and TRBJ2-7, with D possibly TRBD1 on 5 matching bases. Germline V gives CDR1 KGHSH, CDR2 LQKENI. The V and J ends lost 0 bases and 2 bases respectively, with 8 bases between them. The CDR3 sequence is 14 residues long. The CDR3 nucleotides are TGTGCCAGCTCACCACCGCCAGGGACCTACGAGCAGTACTTC. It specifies CASSPPPGTYEQYF.

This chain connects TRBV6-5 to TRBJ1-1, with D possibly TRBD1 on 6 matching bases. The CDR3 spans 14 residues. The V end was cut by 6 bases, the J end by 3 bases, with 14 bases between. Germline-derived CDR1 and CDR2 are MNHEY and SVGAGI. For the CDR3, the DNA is TGTGCCAGCAGATCCTCGGACAGACACACTGAAGCTTTCTTT. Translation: CASRSSDRHTEAFF.

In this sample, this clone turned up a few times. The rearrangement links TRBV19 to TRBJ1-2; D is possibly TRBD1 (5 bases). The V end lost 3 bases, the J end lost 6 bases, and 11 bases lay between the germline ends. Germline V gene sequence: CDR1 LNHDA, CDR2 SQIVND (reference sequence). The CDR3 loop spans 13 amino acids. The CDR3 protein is CASSIGTYDGYTF. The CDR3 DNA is TGTGCCAGTAGTATCGGGACGTACGATGGCTACACCTTC.

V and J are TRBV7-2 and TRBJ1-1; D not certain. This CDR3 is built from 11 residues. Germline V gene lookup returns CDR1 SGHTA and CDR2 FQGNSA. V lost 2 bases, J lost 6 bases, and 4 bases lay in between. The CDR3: CASSLQSEAFF. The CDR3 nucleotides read TGTGCCAGCAGCTTACAGTCTGAAGCTTTCTTT.

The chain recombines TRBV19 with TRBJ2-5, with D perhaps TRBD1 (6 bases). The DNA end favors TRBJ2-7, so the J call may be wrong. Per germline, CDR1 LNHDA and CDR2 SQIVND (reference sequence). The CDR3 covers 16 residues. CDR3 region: CASSIETGTPFYEQYF. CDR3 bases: TGTGCCAGTAGTATAGAAACCGGGACACCGTTTTACGAGCAGTACTTC.

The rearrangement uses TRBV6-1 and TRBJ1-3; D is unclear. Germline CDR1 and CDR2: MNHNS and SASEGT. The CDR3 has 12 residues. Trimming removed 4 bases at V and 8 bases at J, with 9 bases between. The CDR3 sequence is CASSALRDTIYF. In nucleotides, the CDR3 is TGTGCCAGCAGTGCGCTCCGAGACACCATATATTTT.

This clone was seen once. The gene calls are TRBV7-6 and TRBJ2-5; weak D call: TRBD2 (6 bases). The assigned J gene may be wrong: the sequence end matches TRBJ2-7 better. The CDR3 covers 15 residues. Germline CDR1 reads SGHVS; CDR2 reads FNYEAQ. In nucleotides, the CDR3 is TGTGCCAGCAGCCCCAAAGCGGGCTCAACCTACGAGCAGTACTTC. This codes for CASSPKAGSTYEQYF.

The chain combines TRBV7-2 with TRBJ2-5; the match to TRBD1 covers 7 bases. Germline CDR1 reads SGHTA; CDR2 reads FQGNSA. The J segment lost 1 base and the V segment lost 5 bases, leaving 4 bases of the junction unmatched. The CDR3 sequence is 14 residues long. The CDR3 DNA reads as TGTGCCAGCAGCCTACGACAGGGCCAAGAGACCCAGTACTTC. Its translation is CASSLRQGQETQYF.

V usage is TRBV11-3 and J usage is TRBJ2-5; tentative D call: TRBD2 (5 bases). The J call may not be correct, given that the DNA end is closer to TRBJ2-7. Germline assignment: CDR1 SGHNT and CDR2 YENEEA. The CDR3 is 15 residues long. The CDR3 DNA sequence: TGTGCCAGCAGCTTAGCGGTGGACGGGGACTACGAGCAGTACTTC. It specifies CASSLAVDGDYEQYF.

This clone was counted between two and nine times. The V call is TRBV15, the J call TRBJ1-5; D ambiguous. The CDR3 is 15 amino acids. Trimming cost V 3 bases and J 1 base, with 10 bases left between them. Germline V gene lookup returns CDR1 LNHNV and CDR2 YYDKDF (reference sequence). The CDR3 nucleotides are TGTGCCACCAGCAGGCAGTTAATGAGCAATCAGCCCCAGCATTTT. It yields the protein CATSRQLMSNQPQHF.

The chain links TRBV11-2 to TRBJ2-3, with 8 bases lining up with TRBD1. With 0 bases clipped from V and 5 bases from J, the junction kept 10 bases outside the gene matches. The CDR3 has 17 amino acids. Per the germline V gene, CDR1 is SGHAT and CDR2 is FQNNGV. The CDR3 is CASSLDTGGAGGDTQYF. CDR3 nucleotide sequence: TGTGCCAGCAGCTTAGATACAGGGGGAGCAGGGGGAGATACGCAGTATTTT. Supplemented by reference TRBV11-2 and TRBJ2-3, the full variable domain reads EAGVAQSPRYKIIEKRQSVAFWCNPISGHATLYWYQQILGQGPKLLIQFQNNGVVDDSQLPKDRFSAERLKGVDSTLKIQPAKLEDSAVYLCASSLDTGGAGGDTQYFGPGTRLTVL.

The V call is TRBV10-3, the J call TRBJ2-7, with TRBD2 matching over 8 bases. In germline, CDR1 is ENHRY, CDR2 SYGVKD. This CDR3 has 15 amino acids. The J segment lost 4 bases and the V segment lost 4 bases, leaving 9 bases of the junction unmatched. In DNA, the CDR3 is TGTGCCATCAGTGGACCCGGGACTAGTGCATACGAGCAGTACTTC. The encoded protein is CAISGPGTSAYEQYF.

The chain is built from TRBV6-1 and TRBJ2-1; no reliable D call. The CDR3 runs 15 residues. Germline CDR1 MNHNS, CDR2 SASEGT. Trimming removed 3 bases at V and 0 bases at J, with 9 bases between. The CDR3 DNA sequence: TGTGCCAGCAGTGATTATCCCCTCTCCTACAATGAGCAGTTCTTC. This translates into CASSDYPLSYNEQFF.

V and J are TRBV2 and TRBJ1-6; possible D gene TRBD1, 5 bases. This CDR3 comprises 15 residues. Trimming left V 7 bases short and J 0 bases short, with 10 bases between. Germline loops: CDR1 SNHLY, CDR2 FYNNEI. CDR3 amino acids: CASISGSSYNSPLHF. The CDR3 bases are TGTGCCAGCATATCAGGGAGCTCCTATAATTCACCCCTCCACTTT.

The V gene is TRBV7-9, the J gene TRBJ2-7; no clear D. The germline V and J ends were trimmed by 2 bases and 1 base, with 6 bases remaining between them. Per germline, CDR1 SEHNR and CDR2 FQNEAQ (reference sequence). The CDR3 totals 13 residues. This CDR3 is CASSLSQSYEQYF. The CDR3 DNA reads TGTGCCAGCAGCTTAAGCCAATCCTACGAGCAGTACTTC.

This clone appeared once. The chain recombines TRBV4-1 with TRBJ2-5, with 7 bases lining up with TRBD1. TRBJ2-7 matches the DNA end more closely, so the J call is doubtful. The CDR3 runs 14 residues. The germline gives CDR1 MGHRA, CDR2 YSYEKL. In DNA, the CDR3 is TGCGCCAGCAGCCAATCGGGACAGTTCTACGAGCAGTACTTC. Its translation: CASSQSGQFYEQYF.

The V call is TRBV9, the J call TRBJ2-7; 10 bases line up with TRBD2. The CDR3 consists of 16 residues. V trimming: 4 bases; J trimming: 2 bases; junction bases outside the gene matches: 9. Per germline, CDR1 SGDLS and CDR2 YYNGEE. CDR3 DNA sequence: TGTGCCAGCAGCCCTAGCATCAGCGGGGGGGCCTACGAGCAGTACTTC. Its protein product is CASSPSISGGAYEQYF.

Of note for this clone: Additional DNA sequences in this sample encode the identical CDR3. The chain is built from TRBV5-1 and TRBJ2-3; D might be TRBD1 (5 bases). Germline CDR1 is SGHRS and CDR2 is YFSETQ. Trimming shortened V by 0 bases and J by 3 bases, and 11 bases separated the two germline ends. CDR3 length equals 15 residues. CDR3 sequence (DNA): TGCGCCAGCAGCTTGGGGCAGGGTGGTACAGATACGCAGTATTTT. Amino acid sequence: CASSLGQGGTDTQYF.

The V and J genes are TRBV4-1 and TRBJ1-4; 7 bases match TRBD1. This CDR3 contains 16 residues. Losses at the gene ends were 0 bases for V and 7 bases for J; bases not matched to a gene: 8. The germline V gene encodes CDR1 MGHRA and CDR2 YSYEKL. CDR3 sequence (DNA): TGCGCCAGCAGCCAAGATAAGGGGGACAGAGGTGAAAAACTGTTTTTT. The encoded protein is CASSQDKGDRGEKLFF.

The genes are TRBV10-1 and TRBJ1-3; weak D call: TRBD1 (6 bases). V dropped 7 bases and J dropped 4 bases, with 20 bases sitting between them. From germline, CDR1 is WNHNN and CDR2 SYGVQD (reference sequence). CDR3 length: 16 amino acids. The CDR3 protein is CASTRQEVERGNTIYF. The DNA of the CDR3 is TGCGCCAGCACCCGACAGGAAGTTGAGCGCGGAAACACCATATATTTT.

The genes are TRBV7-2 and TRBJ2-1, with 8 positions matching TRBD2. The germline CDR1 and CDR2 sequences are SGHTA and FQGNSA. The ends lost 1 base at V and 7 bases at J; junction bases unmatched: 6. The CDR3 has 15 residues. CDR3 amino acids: CASSLGAGAVNEQFF. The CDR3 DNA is TGTGCCAGCAGCTTAGGAGCGGGAGCTGTAAATGAGCAGTTCTTC.